This T cell receptor (beta chain) was documented in a study of blood T cell repertoires in COVID-19. Study summary: Whether acute or convalescent, the COVID-19 samples came from the United States, Italy and Spain. Sources were T cells, B-cell-depleted T cells, or PBMCs; the material itself was cDNA or gDNA.

The authors' processing: Amplification of reference gene primers provided the estimated nucleated cell counts. The table came from immunoSEQ multiplex PCR; TCRdb's copy has only in-frame clones and leaves some out. V, J and clone size are those of that table, while D and trimming were read from the DNA. The top ten clones hold about 3% of a sample with approximately 97,000 clones, more than 85% of them seen once. This CDR3 spans 16 amino acids. V trimming: 3 bases; J trimming: 2 bases; junction bases outside the gene matches: 8. The germline gives CDR1 DFQATT, CDR2 SNEGSKA (reference sequence). The TCR originated in a man aged 50 to 60 with active or convalescent COVID-19. The V call is TRBV20-1, the J call TRBJ1-5; the match to TRBD1 covers 9 bases. The source material was peripheral blood. The CDR3 spells CSASPGTGFGNQPQHF. The CDR3 DNA sequence: TGCAGTGCTAGTCCTGGGACAGGGTTTGGCAATCAGCCCCAGCATTTT.